This T cell receptor beta chain was recorded in a study of OX40 agonist ivuxolimab in advanced cancers. About the research overall: At doses from 0.01 to 10 mg/kg, patients were given intravenous ivuxolimab every 2 weeks. A male proportion of around 86% was recorded, with mean age around 60 years and range about 20 to 79.

Clones were read by immunoSEQ multiplex PCR, and TCRdb kept only the in-frame ones, dropping some. Here the sample spans some 80,000 clones, roughly 94% being singletons. With V trimmed by 0 bases and J by 2 bases, 4 bases remained unmatched. Germline V gene sequence: CDR1 MGHRA, CDR2 YSYEKL. This CDR3 has 16 residues. The TCR sequence derives from an adult with an advanced solid tumor such as melanoma, head and neck, liver or kidney cancer. This specimen consisted of CD4+ or CD8+ T cells sorted from blood, obtained in a trial of the OX40 agonist ivuxolimab. The V gene is TRBV4-1, the J gene TRBJ2-7; the match to TRBD2 covers 10 bases. CDR3 protein: CASSQEPSGSTYEQYF. The CDR3 nucleotides read TGCGCCAGCAGCCAAGAGCCTAGCGGGAGCACCTACGAGCAGTACTTC.